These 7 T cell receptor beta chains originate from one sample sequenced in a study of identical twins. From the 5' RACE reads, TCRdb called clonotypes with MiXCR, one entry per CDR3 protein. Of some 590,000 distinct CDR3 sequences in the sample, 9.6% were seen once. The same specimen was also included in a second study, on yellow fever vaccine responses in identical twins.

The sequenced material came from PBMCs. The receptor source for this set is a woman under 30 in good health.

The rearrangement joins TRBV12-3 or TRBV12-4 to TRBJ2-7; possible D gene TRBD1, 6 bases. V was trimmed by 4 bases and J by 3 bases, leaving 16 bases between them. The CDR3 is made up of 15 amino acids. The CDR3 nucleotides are TGTGCCAGCAGTTCGACAGGCAAGACTTACTACGAGCAGTACTTC. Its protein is CASSSTGKTYYEQYF.

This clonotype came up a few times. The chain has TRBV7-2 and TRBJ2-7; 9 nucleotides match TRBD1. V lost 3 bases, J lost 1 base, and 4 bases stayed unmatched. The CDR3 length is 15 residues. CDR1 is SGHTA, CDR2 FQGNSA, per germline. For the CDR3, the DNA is TGTGCCAGCAGCTTTGAGGGACAGGGATCCTACGAGCAGTACTTC. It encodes CASSFEGQGSYEQYF.

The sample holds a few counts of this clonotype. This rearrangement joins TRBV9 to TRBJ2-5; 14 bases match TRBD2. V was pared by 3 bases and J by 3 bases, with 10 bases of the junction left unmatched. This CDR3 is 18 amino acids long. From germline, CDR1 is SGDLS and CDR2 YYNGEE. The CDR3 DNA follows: TGTGCCAGCAGCGCCGGGACTAGCGGGGGTAGCGGGGAAGAGACCCAGTACTTC. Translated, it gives CASSAGTSGGSGEETQYF.

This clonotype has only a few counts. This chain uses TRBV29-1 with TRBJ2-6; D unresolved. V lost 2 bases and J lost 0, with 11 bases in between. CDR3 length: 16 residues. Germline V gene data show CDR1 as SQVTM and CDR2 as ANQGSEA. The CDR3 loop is CSVEFRSISGANVLTF. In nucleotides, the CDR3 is TGCAGCGTTGAATTTCGGAGCATCTCTGGGGCCAACGTCCTGACTTTC.

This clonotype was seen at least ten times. As DNA, the CDR3 is TGCAGTGCTAGACGGGACTTAGCCAAAAACATTCAGTACTTC. This translates into CSARRDLAKNIQYF. The chain uses TRBV20-1 and TRBJ2-4; D is perhaps TRBD2 (6 bases). Per germline, CDR1 DFQATT and CDR2 SNEGSKA (reference sequence). The V and J ends lost 2 bases and 0 bases respectively, with 8 bases between them. The CDR3 sequence is 14 residues long.

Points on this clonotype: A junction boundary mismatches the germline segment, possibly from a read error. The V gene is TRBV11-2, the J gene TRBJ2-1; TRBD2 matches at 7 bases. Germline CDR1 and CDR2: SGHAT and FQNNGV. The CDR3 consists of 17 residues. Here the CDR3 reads CASRPGTTASSYDEQFF. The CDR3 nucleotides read TGTGCCAGCAGACCGGGGACTACAGCGAGCTCCTACGATGAGCAGTTCTTC.

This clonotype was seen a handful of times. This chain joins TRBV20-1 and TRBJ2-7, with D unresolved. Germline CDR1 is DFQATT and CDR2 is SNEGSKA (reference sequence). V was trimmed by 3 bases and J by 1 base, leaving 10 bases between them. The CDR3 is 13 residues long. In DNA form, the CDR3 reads TGCAGTGCTAGGGTAACCTGGTCCTACGAGCAGTACTTC. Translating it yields CSARVTWSYEQYF.